The source of this T cell receptor (beta chain) is a study of blood T cells in healthy people across ages. Germline V CDR1 and CDR2: SGDLS, YYNGEE. Losses at the gene ends were 4 bases for V and 2 bases for J; bases not matched to a gene: 2. The CDR3 length is 15 residues. A second about 6 to 12 cycle PCR used barcoded and J-beta primers. Using its own MiXCR run on the 5' RACE reads, TCRdb lists one record per CDR3 protein. The table records about 640,000 distinct CDR3 sequences, roughly 58% of them present only once. Material: blood. This clonotype was obtained from a man between 60 and 70 years old in good health. The V gene is TRBV9, the J gene TRBJ2-6; 8 nucleotides align to TRBD1. CDR3 nucleotides: TGTGCCAGCAGCCAGGGACAGGCTGGGGCCAACGTCCTGACTTTC. Amino acid sequence: CASSQGQAGANVLTF.